These 2 T cell receptor beta chains came from one sample sequenced in a study of Graves' ophthalmopathy and Graves' hyperthyroidism (dated by TCRdb to 2017 to 2018). The instrument was an Illumina HiSeq 2000. For repertoire sequencing, TCR beta CDR3 regions were amplified from RNA transcripts. The first round was an RT-PCR using HTBI primers with the Qiagen OneStep RT-PCR kit, and this first round was followed by a second-round multiplex PCR, then size selection and purification. TCRdb's own reprocessing of the public reads used fastp at Q25 and MiXCR and kept productive beta chains. Here each entry gathers all rows of one CDR3 protein and keeps the most common genes and DNA. Across this sample there are about 640,000 distinct CDR3 sequences, with about two fifths seen only once. The ten largest clones add up to roughly 3% of the sample. Sequences were obtained from peripheral blood. Receptors were obtained from an adult man with Graves' ophthalmopathy.

This clonotype was seen only once. A much larger clone sits a single nucleotide away, making a read error possible. This rearrangement joins TRBV20-1 to TRBJ1-2; TRBD1 agrees at 7 bases. The CDR3 runs 14 residues. The V segment lost 6 bases and the J segment 5 bases; nucleotides outside the gene matches: 12. Germline V gene lookup returns CDR1 DFQATT and CDR2 SNEGSKA (reference sequence). For the CDR3, the DNA is TGCAGTGCCATACCGGGGGACAGCCCATATGGCTACACCTTC. Its translation is CSAIPGDSPYGYTF.

This clonotype was observed a few times. The junction differs from germline at one of its ends, possibly a read error. The rearrangement joins TRBV10-3 to TRBJ1-2; no firm D call. The V gene's germline CDR1 is ENHRY and CDR2 SYGVKD. This CDR3 has 14 residues. Here the CDR3 DNA reads TGTGCCAGCAGTTACTCGGCCGGTTACTATGGCTACACCTTC. It codes for CASSYSAGYYGYTF.